This T cell receptor beta chain originates from a study of blood T cells in healthy people across ages. Germline CDR1 MNHEY, CDR2 SVGAGI. The CDR3 spans 14 residues. Findings and limits, study-wide: Naive and antigen-experienced cells could not be conclusively compared, given unsorted PBMCs. Diversity estimates from one million T cells were considered underestimates.

This clonotype was found a few times. Its specificity is not known. Alongside a J-beta primer mix, a sample-barcoded 5' primer served in a second PCR lasting roughly 6 to 12 cycles. Using its own MiXCR run on the 5' RACE reads, TCRdb lists one record per CDR3 protein. This table holds about 830,000 distinct CDR3 sequences, roughly 64% found once. The chain joins TRBV6-5 to TRBJ2-1, with a weak D call TRBD2 (6 bases). The end of the DNA is better explained by TRBJ2-7, so the J call may be wrong. The receptor was isolated from a man aged 25-45 years in good health. The sequencing input was blood. CDR3 amino acids: CASSYDLTRTEQYF. For the CDR3, the DNA is TGTGCCAGCAGTTACGACCTGACTAGGACCGAGCAGTACTTC.